This T cell receptor (beta chain) was sequenced during a study of blood T cells in healthy people across ages. Study summary: Capture by template switching was about one barcoded beta molecule per two T cells.

General study points: For the donors, CMV status was unknown and possibly confounded expanded clonotype changes. A roughly linear age-dependent decrease characterized TCR beta diversity per million T cells.

This clonotype was counted a few times. What it binds is unknown. A second PCR of about 7 to 11 cycles used a sample-barcoded 5' primer and a J-beta primer mix. From the 5' RACE reads, TCRdb called clonotypes with MiXCR, one entry per CDR3 protein. The sample yields 700,000 or so distinct CDR3 sequences, roughly 20% seen once. The CDR3 spans 14 residues. V was trimmed by 7 bases and J by 0 bases, leaving 10 bases between them. Germline values: CDR1 SGHTA, CDR2 FQGNSA. A minimum of 5.5 micrograms of total RNA was extracted per sample. Material: blood. The chain recombines TRBV7-2 with TRBJ1-3; unclear D gene. The clonotype originates from a man aged 65 to 85 in good health. The CDR3 DNA reads TGTGCCAGCACCGATCCGAGCTCTGGAAACACCATATATTTT. Protein: CASTDPSSGNTIYF.